A single sample gave rise to the 14 T cell receptor beta chains below, sequenced in a study. The TRBV12-4/TRBJ1-2 clonotypes were amplified using barcode primers with ligated adaptors. TCRdb reprocessed the multiplex PCR reads with MiXCR, giving one entry per CDR3 protein. The sample comprises some 1,400 distinct CDR3 sequences, under 20% of which are singletons, and approximately 55% rests with the top ten. The sample was naive CD4+ T cells sorted from blood. Subset described: naive CD4+ T cells, CD4+CD45RA+CD25-. All receptors derive from a female donor with breast cancer.

V usage is TRBV12-3 or TRBV12-4 and J usage is TRBJ1-2; 8 nucleotides agree with TRBD1. The V gene end was trimmed by 6 bases and the J gene end by 3 bases; junction bases not matched to a gene: 3. The CDR3 extends over 13 amino acids. This CDR3 is CASSGQGYYGYTF. CDR3 nucleotide sequence: TGTGCCAGCAGCGGACAGGGCTACTATGGCTACACCTTC.

By sample share, this clonotype is medium-sized. The V gene is TRBV12-3 or TRBV12-4, the J gene TRBJ1-2; TRBD1 aligns across 8 bases. This CDR3 has 18 residues. J was trimmed by 2 bases and V by 6 bases; bases with no gene match: 17. CDR3 DNA sequence: TGTGCCAGCAGCCGACTAGGGTTCCGGGACAGGTCGAACTATGGCTACACCTTC. It encodes CASSRLGFRDRSNYGYTF.

Within the sample, this clonotype is large. The chain employs TRBV12-3 or TRBV12-4 and TRBJ1-2; 8 nucleotides agree with TRBD1. V trimming: 7 bases; J trimming: 7 bases; junction bases outside the gene matches: 11. There are 14 residues in the CDR3. The CDR3 DNA sequence: TGTGCCAGCACCATTACCCTCGGGACAGGTGGCTACACCTTC. Protein product: CASTITLGTGGYTF.

In its sample, this clonotype ranks as medium-sized (0.01 to 0.1%). The chain recombines TRBV12-3 or TRBV12-4 with TRBJ1-2; D remains ambiguous. V shed 5 bases and J shed 7 bases, with 14 bases lying between them. CDR3 length: 13 amino acids. CDR3 protein: CASSARAQSGYTF. The CDR3 nucleotides read TGTGCCAGCAGTGCCAGAGCGCAGAGTGGCTACACCTTC.

The rearrangement joins TRBV12-3 or TRBV12-4 to TRBJ1-2; TRBD1 matches 10 bases. V was pared by 7 bases and J by 6 bases, with 8 bases of the junction left unmatched. The CDR3 loop spans 14 amino acids. Written as DNA, the CDR3 is TGTGCCAGCATACGGGGACAGGGGATTGATGGCTACACCTTC. It specifies CASIRGQGIDGYTF.

Relative to its sample, this clonotype is medium-sized. This chain uses TRBV12-3 or TRBV12-4 with TRBJ1-2; D is undetermined. Trimming removed 7 bases from V and 4 bases from J, with 16 bases in between. The length of the CDR3 is 14 residues. CDR3 region: CASKGRARSYGYTF. The DNA of the CDR3 is TGTGCCAGCAAGGGAAGGGCACGGTCCTATGGCTACACCTTC.

This clonotype came up many times. V is TRBV12-3 or TRBV12-4 and J is TRBJ1-2; D remains unclear. Trimming removed 4 bases at V and 3 bases at J, with 15 bases between. The CDR3 sequence is 15 residues long. The CDR3: CASSWNRRLHYGYTF. The DNA for the CDR3 is TGTGCCAGCAGTTGGAATCGGAGGTTGCACTATGGCTACACCTTC.

By frequency in the sample, this clonotype is medium-sized (0.01 to 0.1%). The chain recombines TRBV12-3 or TRBV12-4 with TRBJ1-2; D not resolved. Between the trimmed V and J ends, which lost 2 bases and 6 bases, there was a span of 13 bases. The CDR3 runs to 14 residues. CDR3 sequence: CASSLLGAINGYTF. In DNA form, the CDR3 reads TGTGCCAGCAGTTTATTGGGCGCAATTAATGGCTACACCTTC.

The V call is TRBV12-3 or TRBV12-4, the J call TRBJ1-2; 9 nucleotides agree with TRBD1. Trimming removed 11 bases from V and 7 bases from J; junction bases left unmatched: 8. This CDR3 has 12 amino acids. The CDR3 nucleotides are TGTGCCTGCCGGGACAGGGCCTCTGGCTACACCTTC. This encodes CACRDRASGYTF.

This clonotype is classed as medium-sized. The chain joins TRBV12-3 or TRBV12-4 to TRBJ1-2; the D gene is possibly TRBD1 (5 bases). This CDR3 comprises 13 residues. Deletions cut 6 bases from V and 5 bases from J, with 13 bases between. This CDR3 is CASSLGQEYGYTF. The CDR3 nucleotides are TGTGCCAGCAGCCTTGGACAAGAATATGGCTACACCTTC.

This clonotype is judged medium-sized. The V call is TRBV12-3 or TRBV12-4, the J call TRBJ1-2, with 7 bases aligning to TRBD1. The V gene end was trimmed by 4 bases and the J gene end by 4 bases; junction bases not matched to a gene: 3. This CDR3 comprises 13 residues. The CDR3 is CASSSDRVYGYTF. CDR3 nucleotide sequence: TGTGCCAGCAGTTCCGACAGGGTCTATGGCTACACCTTC.

By proportion, this clonotype is medium-sized. The gene calls are TRBV12-3 or TRBV12-4 and TRBJ1-2; D gene ambiguous. V lost 1 base and J lost 2, with 5 bases in between. CDR3 length: 13 residues. The CDR3 sequence is CASSLGTNYGYTF. The CDR3, as DNA: TGTGCCAGCAGTTTAGGGACGAACTATGGCTACACCTTC.

This clonotype qualifies as medium-sized. The CDR3 nucleotides are TGTGCCAGCAGTAATTCTAACTATGGCTACACCTTC. This sequence encodes CASSNSNYGYTF. The chain has TRBV12-3 or TRBV12-4 and TRBJ1-2; D is unresolved. The CDR3 extends over 12 amino acids. V lost 5 bases and J 0 bases, leaving 4 bases between the germline ends.

This clonotype is labeled as medium-sized. In DNA, the CDR3 is TGTGCCAGCAGTTATGAGTTCAACTATGGCTACACCTTC. Protein sequence: CASSYEFNYGYTF. The chain has TRBV12-3 or TRBV12-4 and TRBJ1-2; D is unresolved. Trimming pared 4 bases from V and 2 bases from J, leaving 8 bases between. The CDR3 extends over 13 amino acids.